Below, 20 T cell receptor beta chains from the same sample are listed, as sequenced in a study of vaccination effects on CD4 cells after COVID-19. The authors isolated CD4+ T cells after more than eight days of culture. No cognate antigen is known for these TCRs. Sequencing was performed with immunoSEQ multiplex PCR; in TCRdb, only in-frame clones are kept and a portion is missing. Here the sample spans approximately 37,000 clones, approximately 72% being singletons. The sample here was CD4+ T cells from PBMCs cultured without peptide, taken before COVID-19 vaccination. The receptors stem from a human donor who received a COVID-19 vaccine.

The chain carries TRBV15 and TRBJ2-2, with 9 bases fitting TRBD2. V shed 1 base and J 1 base; nucleotides not matched to a gene: 4. The CDR3 runs 17 residues. Germline V gives CDR1 LNHNV, CDR2 YYDKDF (reference sequence). DNA for the CDR3: TGTGCCACCAGCAGAGCCATAGCGGGGGTGAACACCGGGGAGCTGTTTTTT. This gives the protein CATSRAIAGVNTGELFF.

The chain employs TRBV4-2 and TRBJ1-2, with D possibly matching TRBD1 (5 bases). This CDR3 comprises 14 residues. Germline V gene data show CDR1 as LGHNA and CDR2 as YNFKEQ. V lost 1 base and J 7 bases, leaving 13 bases between the germline ends. CDR3 sequence (DNA): TGTGCCAGCAGCCAAGGAAGACAGCAGCTTGGCTACACCTTC. Amino acid sequence: CASSQGRQQLGYTF.

This sequence joins TRBV30 and TRBJ2-2; 8 bases map to TRBD1. Germline values: CDR1 GTSNPN, CDR2 SVGIG (reference sequence). CDR3 length: 13 amino acids. V lost 3 bases to trimming and J lost 4 bases; unmatched junction nucleotides: 1. The CDR3 protein is CAWRDRGTGELFF. DNA for the CDR3: TGTGCCTGGAGAGACAGGGGCACCGGGGAGCTGTTTTTT.

This clone was counted between two and nine times. The rearrangement links TRBV15 to TRBJ2-7; D possibly uses TRBD1 or TRBD2 (5 bases each). V was cut by 5 bases and J by 4 bases, with 6 bases left in between. CDR3 length equals 11 residues. Germline V CDR1 and CDR2: LNHNV, YYDKDF (reference sequence). CDR3 residues: CATSGGYEQYF. The CDR3 nucleotides are TGTGCCACCAGCGGGGGTTACGAGCAGTACTTC.

The V gene is TRBV5-1, the J gene TRBJ2-7; D remains ambiguous. This CDR3 contains 13 residues. Germline V CDR1 and CDR2: SGHRS, YFSETQ. Trimming took 0 bases from V and 5 from J, leaving 9 bases between them. CDR3 region: CASSLATMHEQYF. In DNA form, the CDR3 reads TGCGCCAGCAGCTTGGCCACTATGCACGAGCAGTACTTC.

The rearrangement uses TRBV15 and TRBJ2-7, with TRBD2 matching over 14 bases. Germline V CDR1 and CDR2: LNHNV, YYDKDF (reference sequence). The CDR3 runs 16 residues. The V and J ends lost 1 base and 5 bases, in that order; junction bases with no gene match: 4. CDR3 sequence (DNA): TGTGCCACCAGCAGAGGAGGGACTAGCGGGAGCCACGAGCAGTACTTC. Amino acid sequence: CATSRGGTSGSHEQYF.

V gene TRBV4-1 combines with J gene TRBJ1-5, with D maybe TRBD1 (5 bases). This CDR3 contains 17 residues. CDR1 and CDR2 (germline): MGHRA, YSYEKL. The V end was cut by 0 bases, the J end by 1 base, with 13 bases between. CDR3 sequence: CASSQDDRGRSNQPQHF. The CDR3 region has the DNA TGCGCCAGCAGCCAAGATGATAGGGGCAGGAGCAATCAGCCCCAGCATTTT.

The chain employs TRBV7-9 and TRBJ2-7; D uncertain. V lost 5 bases and J lost 2, with 22 bases in between. CDR3 length: 17 residues. CDR1 is SEHNR and CDR2 is FQNEAQ in the germline V gene (reference sequence). In DNA, the CDR3 is TGTGCCAGCAGCCTTGTGTCTGACTCACAAATCACCTACGAGCAGTACTTC. This encodes CASSLVSDSQITYEQYF.

This chain links TRBV5-1 with TRBJ2-1; 9 bases fit TRBD2. In germline, CDR1 is SGHRS, CDR2 YFSETQ. V shed 5 bases and J 5 bases; nucleotides not matched to a gene: 2. This CDR3 comprises 13 residues. The CDR3 bases are TGCGCCAGCAGGGCGGGGGGGCACAATGAGCAGTTCTTC. Translation gives CASRAGGHNEQFF. Using reference TRBV5-1 and TRBJ2-1 for the parts outside the CDR3, the full variable domain is KAGVTQTPRYLIKTRGQQVTLSCSPISGHRSVSWYQQTPGQGLQFLFEYFSETQRNKGNFPGRFSGRQFSNSRSEMNVSTLELGDSALYLCASRAGGHNEQFFGPGTRLTVL.

The V call is TRBV28, the J call TRBJ1-2; a possible D gene is TRBD1 (5 bases). This CDR3 comprises 16 residues. V lost 1 base to trimming and J lost 4 bases, with 16 bases between them. The germline CDR1 and CDR2 sequences are MDHEN and SYDVKM. The DNA of the CDR3 is TGTGCCAGCAGTTTATTGTCTACGGCAGGGATCTATGGCTACACCTTC. Translated: CASSLLSTAGIYGYTF.

The chain combines TRBV6-4 with TRBJ1-2; possible D gene TRBD1, 6 bases. The CDR3 extends over 13 amino acids. V lost 5 bases and J lost 4, with 11 bases in between. CDR1 MRHNA and CDR2 SNTAGT come from the germline V gene. Here the CDR3 DNA reads TGTGCCAGCAGTCCCGGACAGCTCTATGGCTACACCTTC. Residues: CASSPGQLYGYTF.

The table lists this clone with a few counts. The rearrangement uses TRBV28 and TRBJ1-2, with D possibly being TRBD1 (6 bases). Germline loops: CDR1 MDHEN, CDR2 SYDVKM. Trimming stripped 6 bases from V and 2 bases from J, with 10 bases between. CDR3 length equals 13 residues. CDR3 sequence reads: CASSQGQNYGYTF. The CDR3 DNA is TGTGCCAGCAGCCAAGGACAGAACTATGGCTACACCTTC.

The J gene is TRBJ2-5, the V gene TRBV10-3; possibly TRBD2 for D (6 bases). The length of the CDR3 is 15 residues. CDR1 and CDR2 (germline): ENHRY, SYGVKD. Trimming cost V 0 bases and J 2 bases, with 10 bases left between them. The DNA of the CDR3 is TGTGCCATCAGTGAGTCGACGGGGAGGCAAGAGACCCAGTACTTC. Its protein is CAISESTGRQETQYF.

This chain links TRBV27 with TRBJ2-7, with D perhaps matching TRBD2 (6 bases). CDR3 length equals 13 residues. The V gene lost 5 bases and the J gene lost 2 bases, with 10 bases spanning the gap. Germline assignment: CDR1 MNHEY and CDR2 SMNVEV (reference sequence). DNA of the CDR3: TGTGCCAGCAGTCTGGGACTCGCCTACGAGCAGTACTTC. This translates into CASSLGLAYEQYF.

V usage is TRBV6-1 and J usage is TRBJ1-2, with TRBD1 as a possible D gene (5 bases). Germline loops: CDR1 MNHNS, CDR2 SASEGT. This CDR3 comprises 13 residues. The ends were cut back, 3 bases at V and 3 bases at J, with 8 bases in the middle. CDR3 protein: CASSEQGDYGYTF. CDR3 DNA: TGTGCCAGCAGTGAGCAGGGCGACTATGGCTACACCTTC.

The table lists this clone with a count of one. This chain links TRBV11-3 with TRBJ1-1; D unclear. CDR1 is SGHNT and CDR2 is YENEEA in the germline V gene. The V end was cut by 5 bases, the J end by 1 base, with 8 bases between. CDR3 length: 13 amino acids. CDR3 in DNA: TGTGCCAGCAGCCGAGGATCGAACACTGAAGCTTTCTTT. This encodes CASSRGSNTEAFF. Variable domain in full (rest from reference TRBV11-3 and TRBJ1-1): EAGVVQSPRYKIIEKKQPVAFWCNPISGHNTLYWYLQNLGQGPELLIRYENEEAVDDSQLPKDRFSAERLKGVDSTLKIQPAELGDSAVYLCASSRGSNTEAFFGQGTRLTVV.

The V and J genes are TRBV10-3 and TRBJ2-7; D is unresolved. The CDR3 extends over 14 amino acids. Per the germline V gene, CDR1 is ENHRY and CDR2 is SYGVKD. The V gene lost 5 bases and the J gene lost 0 bases, with 11 bases spanning the gap. In nucleotides, the CDR3 is TGTGCCATCAGTCCCAGCCCAAGCTCCTACGAGCAGTACTTC. Translated, it gives CAISPSPSSYEQYF.

The chain employs TRBV28 and TRBJ1-2; the D is unclear. CDR3 length: 14 residues. Germline loops: CDR1 MDHEN, CDR2 SYDVKM. V shed 4 bases and J shed 0 bases, with 9 bases lying between them. The CDR3 spells CASSSGRSNYGYTF. CDR3 nucleotides: TGTGCCAGCAGTTCCGGAAGATCTAACTATGGCTACACCTTC.

This clone was picked up a small number of times. The rearrangement joins TRBV27 to TRBJ1-5; no clear D gene. Per the germline V gene, CDR1 is MNHEY and CDR2 is SMNVEV (reference sequence). With 0 bases removed from V and 0 bases from J, the gap between germline ends came to 3 bases. This CDR3 comprises 14 residues. The CDR3 loop reads CASSLSRSNQPQHF. For the CDR3, the DNA is TGTGCCAGCAGTTTATCGCGTAGCAATCAGCCCCAGCATTTT.

The chain employs TRBV11-2 and TRBJ2-5; a weak D match, TRBD2 (6 bases). With 8 bases removed from V and 2 bases from J, the gap between germline ends came to 15 bases. Germline CDR1 reads SGHAT; CDR2 reads FQNNGV. The CDR3 contains 14 residues. CDR3 protein: CASHGGGWQETQYF. The CDR3 DNA is TGTGCCAGCCATGGGGGAGGTTGGCAAGAGACCCAGTACTTC. Supplemented by reference TRBV11-2 and TRBJ2-5, the full variable domain reads EAGVAQSPRYKIIEKRQSVAFWCNPISGHATLYWYQQILGQGPKLLIQFQNNGVVDDSQLPKDRFSAERLKGVDSTLKIQPAKLEDSAVYLCASHGGGWQETQYFGPGTRLLVL.